A single sample gave rise to the 19 T cell receptor beta chains below, sequenced in a study of shared clonotypes between healthy human individuals. Clones were read by immunoSEQ multiplex PCR, and TCRdb kept only the in-frame ones, dropping some. Of 850,000 to 1,100,000 clones in the sample, approximately 77% are singletons; the top ten hold 0.89%. Sequences were obtained from memory CD4+ T cells from PBMCs. The subset was: CD45RA-negative fraction. The receptors shown here come from a man aged 18-30 years in good health. Some clones in this sample may be carry-over from other donors' samples.

This chain connects TRBV4-1 to TRBJ2-7; D call uncertain. Germline values: CDR1 MGHRA, CDR2 YSYEKL. Trimming removed 5 bases at V and 5 bases at J, with 7 bases between. The CDR3 extends over 11 amino acids. The CDR3, as DNA: TGCGCCAGCAGCTGGCGTGACGAGCAGTACTTC. Its protein is CASSWRDEQYF.

The chain employs TRBV6-1 and TRBJ1-5; 8 positions agree with TRBD1. V dropped 3 bases and J dropped 7; count of bases not matched to a gene: 14. Germline V CDR1 and CDR2: MNHNS, SASEGT. This CDR3 comprises 17 residues. This chain's CDR3 is CASSELSGTGLLQPQHF. The CDR3 DNA follows: TGTGCCAGCAGTGAGCTAAGTGGGACAGGTCTCCTCCAGCCCCAGCATTTT.

This clone was seen once. This chain uses TRBV19 with TRBJ2-2, with no clear D. V lost 5 bases, J lost 3 bases, and 10 bases lay in between. Germline assignment: CDR1 LNHDA and CDR2 SQIVND (reference sequence). The CDR3 extends over 14 amino acids. CDR3 sequence (DNA): TGTGCCAGTAGTTGGGGTAGGGACACCGGGGAGCTGTTTTTT. This gives the protein CASSWGRDTGELFF.

The rearrangement uses TRBV18 and TRBJ2-2; D is uncertain. The CDR3 extends over 13 amino acids. From germline, CDR1 is KGHSH and CDR2 LQKENI. Trimming removed 3 bases at V and 8 bases at J, with 10 bases between. The CDR3 protein is CASSPSPRGELFF. Here the CDR3 DNA reads TGTGCCAGCTCACCCAGCCCCAGGGGGGAGCTGTTTTTT.

The rearrangement links TRBV4-1 to TRBJ1-5; 8 bases fit TRBD1. The J segment lost 5 bases and the V segment lost 0 bases, leaving 6 bases of the junction unmatched. Per germline, CDR1 MGHRA and CDR2 YSYEKL. The CDR3 runs to 16 residues. The CDR3 region is CASSQDGAGGDQPQHF. The DNA of the CDR3 is TGCGCCAGCAGCCAAGATGGGGCAGGGGGCGATCAGCCCCAGCATTTT.

The chain couples TRBV7-2 to TRBJ2-2; 9 nucleotides match TRBD2. Germline loops: CDR1 SGHTA, CDR2 FQGNSA. V was clipped by 5 bases and J by 3 bases; unmatched bases: 16. The CDR3 is made up of 19 amino acids. CDR3 DNA sequence: TGTGCCAGCAGCCCCCGCCGGGGGAGCGGGAGGAAGGACACCGGGGAGCTGTTTTTT. It encodes CASSPRRGSGRKDTGELFF. Full variable domain (missing parts from reference TRBV7-2 and TRBJ2-2): GAGVSQSPSNKVTEKGKDVELRCDPISGHTALYWYRQSLGQGLEFLIYFQGNSAPDKSGLPSDRFSAERTGGSVSTLTIQRTQQEDSAVYLCASSPRRGSGRKDTGELFFGEGSRLTVL.

This clone was found a few times. This may stem from a read error, because a much larger clone lies one nucleotide away. The chain joins TRBV7-2 to TRBJ1-5; D is possibly TRBD1 (5 bases). V was cut by 3 bases and J by 3 bases, with 6 bases left in between. Per the germline V gene, CDR1 is SGHTA and CDR2 is FQGNSA. The CDR3 totals 13 residues. The CDR3: CASSLGTNQPQHF. The CDR3 nucleotides are TGTGCCAGCAGCTTGGGGACCAATCAGCCCCAGCATTTT.

As to this clone: The identical CDR3 is also encoded by other nucleotide sequences in the sample. V gene TRBV4-2 combines with J gene TRBJ2-7, with a tentative D call TRBD1 (5 bases). The CDR3 consists of 16 residues. Trimming removed 0 bases from V and 2 bases from J, with 14 bases in between. CDR1 and CDR2 (germline): LGHNA, YNFKEQ. The CDR3 sequence: CASSQDGAGTTYEQYF. CDR3 bases: TGTGCCAGCAGCCAAGATGGGGCCGGAACGACCTACGAGCAGTACTTC.

The chain is built from TRBV16 and TRBJ2-7, with 8 bases aligning to TRBD1. Trimming took 7 bases from V and 0 from J; bases not matched to a gene: 8. Per the germline V gene, CDR1 is KGHSY and CDR2 is FQNENV. CDR3 length: 15 residues. DNA of the CDR3: TGTGCCAGCACACGGACAGGGAAGAGCTCCTACGAGCAGTACTTC. Protein: CASTRTGKSSYEQYF.

V usage is TRBV11-2 and J usage is TRBJ2-3; D is ambiguous. Per germline, CDR1 SGHAT and CDR2 FQNNGV. CDR3 length equals 12 residues. V was trimmed by 5 bases and J by 6 bases, leaving 9 bases between them. CDR3 protein: CASSPPGDTQYF. The CDR3 DNA reads TGTGCCAGCAGCCCTCCCGGGGATACGCAGTATTTT.

The chain has TRBV27 and TRBJ2-7, with 11 bases that match TRBD1. J gave up 2 bases and V 6 bases, and 6 bases lay outside the gene matches. CDR1 and CDR2 (germline): MNHEY, SMNVEV (reference sequence). The CDR3 runs 15 residues. The CDR3 protein is CASRQPGQGAYEQYF. The CDR3, as DNA: TGTGCCAGCAGGCAGCCGGGACAGGGGGCCTACGAGCAGTACTTC.

This chain connects TRBV5-1 to TRBJ2-3; 12 bases map to TRBD2. V dropped 4 bases and J dropped 0; count of bases not matched to a gene: 3. The germline V gene encodes CDR1 SGHRS and CDR2 YFSETQ. The CDR3 extends over 16 amino acids. DNA for the CDR3: TGCGCCAGCAGCCAAGGACTAGCGGGAAGCACAGATACGCAGTATTTT. Encoded protein: CASSQGLAGSTDTQYF. Using reference TRBV5-1 and TRBJ2-3 for the parts outside the CDR3, the full variable domain is KAGVTQTPRYLIKTRGQQVTLSCSPISGHRSVSWYQQTPGQGLQFLFEYFSETQRNKGNFPGRFSGRQFSNSRSEMNVSTLELGDSALYLCASSQGLAGSTDTQYFGPGTRLTVL.

The rearrangement uses TRBV28 and TRBJ1-2; TRBD1 agrees at 8 bases. J was trimmed by 6 bases and V by 3 bases; bases with no gene match: 9. CDR3 length: 15 amino acids. Germline values: CDR1 MDHEN, CDR2 SYDVKM. CDR3 DNA sequence: TGTGCCAGCAGTTTCCCCGGACAGGGATTCAATGGCTACACCTTC. It codes for CASSFPGQGFNGYTF.

This clone was seen only a few times. The chain joins TRBV11-2 to TRBJ2-1, with 8 positions matching TRBD2. With V trimmed by 0 bases and J by 8 bases, 9 bases remained unmatched. Germline V gene sequence: CDR1 SGHAT, CDR2 FQNNGV. The CDR3 covers 16 residues. CDR3 region: CASSLDGGTSYDEQFF. The CDR3, as DNA: TGTGCCAGCAGCTTAGATGGGGGGACTAGTTACGATGAGCAGTTCTTC.

This chain uses TRBV11-2 with TRBJ2-7; D gene unclear. This CDR3 comprises 14 residues. Between the trimmed V and J ends, which lost 1 base and 2 bases, there was a span of 9 bases. The germline CDR1 and CDR2 sequences are SGHAT and FQNNGV. CDR3 sequence reads: CASSLGRITYEQYF. DNA of the CDR3: TGTGCCAGCAGCTTAGGACGGATTACCTACGAGCAGTACTTC.

CDR3 region: CSGEKNTEAFF. The DNA of the CDR3 is TGCAGCGGCGAGAAGAACACTGAAGCTTTCTTT. The rearrangement joins TRBV29-1 to TRBJ1-1; D gene uncertain. Germline V CDR1 and CDR2: SQVTM, ANQGSEA. The CDR3 covers 11 residues. Trimming pared 7 bases from V and 1 base from J, leaving 7 bases between. The full variable domain, with the rest looked up from reference TRBV29-1 and TRBJ1-1, is SAVISQKPSRDICQRGTSLTIQCQVDSQVTMMFWYRQQPGQSLTLIATANQGSEATYESGFVIDKFPISRPNLTFSTLTVSNMSPEDSSIYLCSGEKNTEAFFGQGTRLTVV.

This clone was picked up a small number of times. CDR3 sequence: CASSLEPGGTDTQYF. In DNA, the CDR3 is TGTGCCAGCAGCTTAGAACCAGGGGGCACAGATACGCAGTATTTT. The V call is TRBV7-9, the J call TRBJ2-3; D might be TRBD1 (6 bases). The V gene's germline CDR1 is SEHNR and CDR2 FQNEAQ (reference sequence). The CDR3 contains 15 residues. With 1 base removed from V and 1 base from J, the gap between germline ends came to 9 bases.

This clone was recorded a few times. The genes are TRBV4-1 and TRBJ1-1; no clear D. V lost 0 bases to trimming and J lost 0 bases, with 8 bases between them. The length of the CDR3 is 15 residues. Per the germline V gene, CDR1 is MGHRA and CDR2 is YSYEKL. The CDR3 DNA reads TGCGCCAGCAGCCAAGAGCCTATGATGAACACTGAAGCTTTCTTT. Amino acid sequence: CASSQEPMMNTEAFF.

V and J are TRBV18 and TRBJ2-2; TRBD1 aligns across 7 bases. The CDR3 is 14 amino acids. Trimming cost V 3 bases and J 4 bases; bases outside gene matches: 2. Germline lookup yields CDR1 KGHSH and CDR2 LQKENI. CDR3 amino acids: CASSPRDSTGELFF. The CDR3 nucleotides are TGTGCCAGCTCACCCCGGGACAGCACCGGGGAGCTGTTTTTT.